A single T cell receptor (beta chain) is shown here with its context. Its antigen is unidentified. The data stem from a study of shared clonotypes between healthy human individuals. Study outcomes and limitations: Estimated clonotype richness was generally higher in naive than memory subsets.

Selected positively for CCR7 and CD45RO-negative, naive CD8 cells excluded terminally differentiated effector memory CD45RA+ cells. Deep level was the assay's run setting. Repertoires were generated with immunoSEQ multiplex PCR, while TCRdb's copy carries only in-frame clones and drops some. The sample lists more than 2 million clones; 93% were seen once. Sample: naive CD8+ T cells from PBMCs. The TCR originated in a young man in good health. Some clones in this sample may be carry-over from other donors' samples.

The CDR3 DNA sequence: TGTGCCAGCAGTTTACACATCGGAGGGGGCTACGAGCAGTACTTC. It is translated as CASSLHIGGGYEQYF. The rearrangement uses TRBV27 and TRBJ2-7; either TRBD1 or TRBD2 may supply D (6 bases each). Germline V gene sequence: CDR1 MNHEY, CDR2 SMNVEV (reference sequence). The ends were cut back, 2 bases at V and 3 bases at J, with 14 bases in the middle. This CDR3 has 15 residues.